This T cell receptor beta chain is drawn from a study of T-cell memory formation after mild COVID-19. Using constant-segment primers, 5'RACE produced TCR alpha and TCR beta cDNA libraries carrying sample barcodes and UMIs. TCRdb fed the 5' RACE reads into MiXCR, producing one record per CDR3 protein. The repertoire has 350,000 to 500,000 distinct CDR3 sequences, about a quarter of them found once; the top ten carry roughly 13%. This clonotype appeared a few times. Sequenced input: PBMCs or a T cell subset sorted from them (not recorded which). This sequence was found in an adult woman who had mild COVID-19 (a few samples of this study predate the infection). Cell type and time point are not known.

In DNA, the CDR3 is TGTGCCAGCAGTGGCTTGGCGGGGAGCTCCTACGAGCAGTACTTC. This sequence encodes CASSGLAGSSYEQYF. The chain carries TRBV6-5 and TRBJ2-7, with D maybe TRBD2 (6 bases). This CDR3 contains 15 residues. Germline-derived CDR1 and CDR2 are MNHEY and SVGAGI. V was pared by 5 bases and J by 0 bases, with 14 bases between.